Below are 9 T cell receptor beta chains sequenced from a single sample in a study of shared T cell receptors in the human thymus. Profiling relied on immunoSEQ multiplex PCR, and the TCRdb table lists in-frame clones only, not all of them. The sample shows roughly 560,000 clones, around three quarters of them seen only once. These data also formed part of another study, on human thymus T cells.

The specimen was thymocytes. These receptors all stem from a boy under two years old with a congenital heart defect.

The chain joins TRBV6-4 to TRBJ1-2; maybe TRBD1 (5 bases). V lost 3 bases, J lost 0 bases, and 14 bases lay in between. This CDR3 contains 16 residues. Germline CDR1 MRHNA, CDR2 SNTAGT. CDR3 nucleotide sequence: TGTGCCAGCAGTGAAGACGACAGTCCCCCTAACTATGGCTACACCTTC. Encoded protein: CASSEDDSPPNYGYTF.

The chain is built from TRBV11-2 and TRBJ2-5; D unresolved. The CDR3 is 14 residues long. With 1 base removed from V and 2 bases from J, the gap between germline ends came to 8 bases. Germline V CDR1 and CDR2: SGHAT, FQNNGV. This CDR3 is CASSLVPDQETQYF. Here the CDR3 DNA reads TGTGCCAGCAGCTTAGTTCCAGATCAAGAGACCCAGTACTTC.

This clone showed up just once. The rearrangement joins TRBV6-1 to TRBJ1-4; no firm D call. The germline V gene has CDR1 MNHNS and CDR2 SASEGT. Trimming removed 2 bases from V and 8 bases from J, with 9 bases in between. The CDR3 length is 13 residues. CDR3 amino acids: CASSEYRGEKLFF. The CDR3 DNA reads as TGTGCCAGCAGTGAATATCGCGGGGAAAAACTGTTTTTT.

The chain couples TRBV19 to TRBJ2-2; tentatively, D is TRBD2 (6 bases). The CDR3 covers 14 residues. V was clipped by 6 bases and J by 6 bases, with 14 bases between them. CDR1 and CDR2 from the germline V gene are LNHDA and SQIVND (reference sequence). The CDR3 here is CASRGKGRSGELFF. The CDR3 bases are TGTGCCAGTAGAGGTAAGGGGAGGTCCGGGGAGCTGTTTTTT.

The chain uses TRBV7-9 and TRBJ2-1; 15 bases align to TRBD2. CDR1 is SEHNR, CDR2 FQNEAQ, per germline (reference sequence). The V and J ends lost 5 bases and 15 bases, in that order; junction bases with no gene match: 8. The CDR3 is made up of 14 amino acids. This CDR3 is CASSAGLAGGSVFF. The CDR3 nucleotides are TGTGCCAGCAGCGCGGGACTAGCGGGGGGTAGTGTGTTCTTC. Using reference TRBV7-9 and TRBJ2-1 for the parts outside the CDR3, the full variable domain is DTGVSQNPRHKITKRGQNVTFRCDPISEHNRLYWYRQTLGQGPEFLTYFQNEAQLEKSRLLSDRFSAERPKGSFSTLEIQRTEQGDSAMYLCASSAGLAGGSVFFGPGTRLTVL.

In its sample, this clone was seen a few times. The chain couples TRBV19 to TRBJ2-7; no clear D gene. This CDR3 has 13 amino acids. Trimming removed 7 bases from V and 0 bases from J, with 10 bases in between. Looked up from germline, CDR1 is LNHDA and CDR2 is SQIVND (reference sequence). The CDR3 loop is CASTPGYSYEQYF. The CDR3 nucleotides are TGTGCCAGTACCCCAGGATACTCCTACGAGCAGTACTTC. Based on the CDR3 plus reference TRBV19 and TRBJ2-7, the full variable domain is DGGITQSPKYLFRKEGQNVTLSCEQNLNHDAMYWYRQDPGQGLRLIYYSQIVNDFQKGDIAEGYSVSREKKESFPLTVTSAQKNPTAFYLCASTPGYSYEQYFGPGTRLTVT.

This clone was found once. The chain joins TRBV19 to TRBJ2-5; D might be TRBD1 (6 bases). The CDR3 loop spans 14 amino acids. Germline CDR1 reads LNHDA; CDR2 reads SQIVND (reference sequence). Trimming took 5 bases from V and 4 from J, leaving 14 bases between them. The CDR3 nucleotides read TGTGCCAGTAGTGGGGGATCCAGGGGAGAGACCCAGTACTTC. Its translation is CASSGGSRGETQYF.

The J gene is TRBJ1-2, the V gene TRBV7-9; 8 nucleotides align to TRBD1. The germline V gene has CDR1 SEHNR and CDR2 FQNEAQ (reference sequence). V was clipped by 0 bases and J by 6 bases; unmatched bases: 9. The CDR3 runs 16 residues. CDR3 loop: CASSLAEQGESDGYTF. CDR3 nucleotide sequence: TGTGCCAGCAGCTTAGCCGAACAGGGGGAGTCGGATGGCTACACCTTC.

In this sample, this clone turned up a few times. V gene TRBV4-2 combines with J gene TRBJ2-4, with D hard to call. The CDR3 spans 16 residues. V lost 0 bases to trimming and J lost 0 bases, with 9 bases between them. Germline V gene lookup returns CDR1 LGHNA and CDR2 YNFKEQ. The CDR3 here is CASSQDNSLAKNIQYF. In DNA, the CDR3 is TGTGCCAGCAGCCAAGATAACTCTCTAGCCAAAAACATTCAGTACTTC.